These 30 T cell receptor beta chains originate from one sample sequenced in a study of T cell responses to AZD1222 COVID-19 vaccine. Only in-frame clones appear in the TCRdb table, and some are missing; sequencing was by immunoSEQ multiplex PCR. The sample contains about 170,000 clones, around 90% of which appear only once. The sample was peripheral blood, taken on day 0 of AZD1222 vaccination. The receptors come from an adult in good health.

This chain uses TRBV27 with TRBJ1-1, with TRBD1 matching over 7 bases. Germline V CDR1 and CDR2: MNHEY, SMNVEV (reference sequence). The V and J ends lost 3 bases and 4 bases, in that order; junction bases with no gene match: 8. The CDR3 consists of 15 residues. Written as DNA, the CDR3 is TGTGCCAGCAGTTTGGACAGGACGGGGATCACTGAAGCTTTCTTT. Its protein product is CASSLDRTGITEAFF.

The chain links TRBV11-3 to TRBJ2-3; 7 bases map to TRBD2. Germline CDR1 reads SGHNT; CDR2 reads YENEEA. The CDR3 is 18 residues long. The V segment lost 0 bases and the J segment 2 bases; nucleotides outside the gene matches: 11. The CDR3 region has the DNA TGTGCCAGCAGCTTAGAGGCTAGCGGCTTCCTATTCACAGATACGCAGTATTTT. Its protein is CASSLEASGFLFTDTQYF.

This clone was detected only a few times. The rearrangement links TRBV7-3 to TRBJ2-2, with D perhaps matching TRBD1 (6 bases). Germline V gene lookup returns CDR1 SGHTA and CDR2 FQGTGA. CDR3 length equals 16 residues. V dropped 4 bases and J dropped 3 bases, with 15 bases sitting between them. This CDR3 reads CASSSRQARDTGELFF. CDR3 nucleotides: TGTGCCAGCAGCTCCCGACAGGCTAGAGACACCGGGGAGCTGTTTTTT.

CDR3 amino acids: CAWRLGGLGNTIYF. In DNA form, the CDR3 reads TGTGCCTGGAGGTTAGGGGGACTCGGAAACACCATATATTTT. The rearrangement links TRBV30 to TRBJ1-3, with a weak D call TRBD1 (6 bases). This CDR3 has 14 amino acids. Germline V gene data show CDR1 as GTSNPN and CDR2 as SVGIG (reference sequence). The germline V and J ends were trimmed by 3 bases and 4 bases, with 13 bases remaining between them.

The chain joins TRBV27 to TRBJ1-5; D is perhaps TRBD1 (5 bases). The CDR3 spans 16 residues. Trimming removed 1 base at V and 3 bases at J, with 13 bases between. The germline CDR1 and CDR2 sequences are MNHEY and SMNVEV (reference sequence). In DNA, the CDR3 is TGTGCCAGCAGTTTATATACTCCGGACAACAATCAGCCCCAGCATTTT. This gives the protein CASSLYTPDNNQPQHF.

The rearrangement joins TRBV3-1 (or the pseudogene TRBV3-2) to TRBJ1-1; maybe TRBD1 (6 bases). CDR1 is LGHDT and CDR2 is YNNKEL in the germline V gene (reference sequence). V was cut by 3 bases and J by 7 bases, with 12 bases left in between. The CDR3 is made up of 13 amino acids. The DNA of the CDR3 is TGTGCCAGCAGCCAGGGGGGGGCCTATGAAGCTTTCTTT. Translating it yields CASSQGGAYEAFF.

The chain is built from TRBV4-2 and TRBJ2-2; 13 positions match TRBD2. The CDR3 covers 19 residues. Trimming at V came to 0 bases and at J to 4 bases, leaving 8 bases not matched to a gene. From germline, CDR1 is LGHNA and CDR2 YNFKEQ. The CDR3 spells CASSQDNPTSGGATGELFF. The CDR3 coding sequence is TGTGCCAGCAGCCAAGATAACCCTACTAGCGGGGGGGCCACCGGGGAGCTGTTTTTT.

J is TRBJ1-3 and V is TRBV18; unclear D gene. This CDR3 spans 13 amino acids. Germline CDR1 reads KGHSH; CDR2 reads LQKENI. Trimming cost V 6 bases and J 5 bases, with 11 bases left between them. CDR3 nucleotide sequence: TGTGCCAGCTCCCAGTTGAACAGAAACACCATATATTTT. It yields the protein CASSQLNRNTIYF.

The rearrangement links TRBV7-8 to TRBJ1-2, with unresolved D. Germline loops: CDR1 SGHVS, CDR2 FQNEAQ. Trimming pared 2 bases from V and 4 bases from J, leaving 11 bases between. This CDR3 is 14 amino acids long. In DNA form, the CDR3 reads TGTGCCAGCAGCTTAATCAGTGAATCCTATGGCTACACCTTC. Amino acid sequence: CASSLISESYGYTF.

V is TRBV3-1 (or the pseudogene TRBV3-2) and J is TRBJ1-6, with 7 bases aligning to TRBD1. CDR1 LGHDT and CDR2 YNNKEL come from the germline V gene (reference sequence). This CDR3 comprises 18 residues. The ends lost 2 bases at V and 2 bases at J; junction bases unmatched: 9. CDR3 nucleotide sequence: TGTGCCAGCAGCCAAATAATACAGGGGAATACCTATAATTCACCCCTCCACTTT. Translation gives CASSQIIQGNTYNSPLHF.

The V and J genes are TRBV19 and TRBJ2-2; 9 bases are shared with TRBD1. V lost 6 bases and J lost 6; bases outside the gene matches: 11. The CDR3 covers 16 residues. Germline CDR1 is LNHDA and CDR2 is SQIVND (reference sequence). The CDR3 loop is CASRAPGQGLAGELFF. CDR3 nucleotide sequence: TGTGCCAGTAGGGCCCCGGGACAGGGTTTAGCCGGGGAGCTGTTTTTT.

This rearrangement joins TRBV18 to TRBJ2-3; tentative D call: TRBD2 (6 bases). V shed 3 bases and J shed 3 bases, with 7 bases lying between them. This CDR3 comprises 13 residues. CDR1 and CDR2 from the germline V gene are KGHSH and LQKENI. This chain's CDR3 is CASSPTRTDTQYF. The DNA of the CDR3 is TGTGCCAGCTCACCGACTAGAACAGATACGCAGTATTTT.

The CDR3: CASRYLDRDNQPQHF. As DNA, the CDR3 is TGTGCCAGTAGGTATCTGGACAGGGATAATCAGCCCCAGCATTTT. The chain couples TRBV19 to TRBJ1-5; 8 bases are a match to TRBD1. V dropped 6 bases and J dropped 4; count of bases not matched to a gene: 8. Looked up from germline, CDR1 is LNHDA and CDR2 is SQIVND (reference sequence). The CDR3 contains 15 residues.

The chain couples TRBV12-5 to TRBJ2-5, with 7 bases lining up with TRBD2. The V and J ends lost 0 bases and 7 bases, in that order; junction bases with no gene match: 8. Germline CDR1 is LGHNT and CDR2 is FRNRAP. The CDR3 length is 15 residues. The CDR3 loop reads CASGLVVRERGTQYF. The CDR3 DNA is TGTGCTAGTGGTTTGGTAGTGCGGGAGCGGGGGACCCAGTACTTC.

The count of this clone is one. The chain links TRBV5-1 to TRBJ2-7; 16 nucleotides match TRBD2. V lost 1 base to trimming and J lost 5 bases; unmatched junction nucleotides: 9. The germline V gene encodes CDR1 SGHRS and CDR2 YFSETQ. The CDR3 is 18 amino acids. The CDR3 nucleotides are TGCGCCAGCAGCTTGCCCGGGACTAGCGGGGGGGCCGGTCACGAGCAGTACTTC. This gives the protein CASSLPGTSGGAGHEQYF. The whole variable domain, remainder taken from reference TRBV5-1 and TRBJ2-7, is KAGVTQTPRYLIKTRGQQVTLSCSPISGHRSVSWYQQTPGQGLQFLFEYFSETQRNKGNFPGRFSGRQFSNSRSEMNVSTLELGDSALYLCASSLPGTSGGAGHEQYFGPGTRLTVT.

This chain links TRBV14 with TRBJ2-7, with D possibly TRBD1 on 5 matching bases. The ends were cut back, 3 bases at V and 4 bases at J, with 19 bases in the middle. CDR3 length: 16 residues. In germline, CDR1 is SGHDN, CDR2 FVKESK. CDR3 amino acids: CASSHRPTQGSYEQYF. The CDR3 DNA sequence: TGTGCCAGCAGCCACCGGCCTACCCAGGGCTCTTACGAGCAGTACTTC.

The CDR3 DNA follows: TGTGCCAGCAGCTTGGTCTGGGGGAGGGCTTTCTTT. This gives the protein CASSLVWGRAFF. This chain uses TRBV5-6 with TRBJ1-1; weak D call: TRBD1 (5 bases). There are 12 residues in the CDR3. The germline gives CDR1 SGHDT, CDR2 YYEEEE. Trimming left V 0 bases short and J 11 bases short, with 11 bases between.

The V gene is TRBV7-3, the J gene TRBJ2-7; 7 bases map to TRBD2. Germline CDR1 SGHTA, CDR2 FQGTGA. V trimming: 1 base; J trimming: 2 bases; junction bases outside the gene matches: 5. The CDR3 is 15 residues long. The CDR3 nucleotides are TGTGCCAGCAGCTTAATTGGCGGGAGTACCTACGAGCAGTACTTC. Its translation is CASSLIGGSTYEQYF.

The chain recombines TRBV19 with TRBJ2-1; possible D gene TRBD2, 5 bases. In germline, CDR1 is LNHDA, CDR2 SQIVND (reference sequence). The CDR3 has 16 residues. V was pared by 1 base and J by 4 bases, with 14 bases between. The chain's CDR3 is CASSIVGLAGYNEQFF. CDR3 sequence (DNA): TGTGCCAGTAGTATAGTCGGGCTAGCCGGGTACAATGAGCAGTTCTTC.

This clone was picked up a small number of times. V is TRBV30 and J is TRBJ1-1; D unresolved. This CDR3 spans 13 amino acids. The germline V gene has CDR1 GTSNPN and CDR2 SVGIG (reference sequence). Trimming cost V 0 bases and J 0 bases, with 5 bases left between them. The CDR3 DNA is TGTGCCTGGAGTGTACAAGTGAACACTGAAGCTTTCTTT. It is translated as CAWSVQVNTEAFF. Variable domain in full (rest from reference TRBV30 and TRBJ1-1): SQTIHQWPATLVQPVGSPLSLECTVEGTSNPNLYWYRQAAGRGLQLLFYSVGIGQISSEVPQNLSASRPQDRQFILSSKKLLLSDSGFYLCAWSVQVNTEAFFGQGTRLTVV.

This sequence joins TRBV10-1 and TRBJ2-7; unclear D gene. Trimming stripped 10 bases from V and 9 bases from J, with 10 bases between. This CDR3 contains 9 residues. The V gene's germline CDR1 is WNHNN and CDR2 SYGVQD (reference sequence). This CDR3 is CANQTRQYF. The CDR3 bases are TGCGCCAACCAGACGAGGCAGTACTTC.

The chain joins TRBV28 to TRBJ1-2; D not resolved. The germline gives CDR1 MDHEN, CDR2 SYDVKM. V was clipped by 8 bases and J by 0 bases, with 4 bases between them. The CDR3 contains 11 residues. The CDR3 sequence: CASESNYGYTF. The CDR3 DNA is TGTGCCAGCGAATCTAACTATGGCTACACCTTC.

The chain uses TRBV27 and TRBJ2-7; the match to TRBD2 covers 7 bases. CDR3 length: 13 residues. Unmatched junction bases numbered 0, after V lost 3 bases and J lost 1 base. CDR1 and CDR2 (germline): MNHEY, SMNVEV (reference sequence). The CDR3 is CASSFSGSYEQYF. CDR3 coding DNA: TGTGCCAGCAGTTTTAGCGGGTCCTACGAGCAGTACTTC.

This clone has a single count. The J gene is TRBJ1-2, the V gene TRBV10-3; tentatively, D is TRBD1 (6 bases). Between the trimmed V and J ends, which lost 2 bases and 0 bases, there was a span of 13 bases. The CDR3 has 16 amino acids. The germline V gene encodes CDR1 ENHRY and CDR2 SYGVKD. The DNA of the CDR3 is TGTGCCATCAGTGAGGGGGGCCGGCTGTCTAACTATGGCTACACCTTC. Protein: CAISEGGRLSNYGYTF.

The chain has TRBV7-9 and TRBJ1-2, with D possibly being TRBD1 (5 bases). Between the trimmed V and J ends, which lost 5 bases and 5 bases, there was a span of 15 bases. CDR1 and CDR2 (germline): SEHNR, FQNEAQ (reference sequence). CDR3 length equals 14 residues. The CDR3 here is CASSRGSASYGYTF. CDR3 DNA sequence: TGTGCCAGCAGCCGGGGGAGTGCCAGTTATGGCTACACCTTC.

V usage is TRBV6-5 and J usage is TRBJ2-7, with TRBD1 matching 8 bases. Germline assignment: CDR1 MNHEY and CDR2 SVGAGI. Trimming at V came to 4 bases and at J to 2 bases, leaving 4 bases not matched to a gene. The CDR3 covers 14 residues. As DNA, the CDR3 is TGTGCCAGCAGTTCGAAACAGGGGGCCTACGAGCAGTACTTC. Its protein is CASSSKQGAYEQYF.

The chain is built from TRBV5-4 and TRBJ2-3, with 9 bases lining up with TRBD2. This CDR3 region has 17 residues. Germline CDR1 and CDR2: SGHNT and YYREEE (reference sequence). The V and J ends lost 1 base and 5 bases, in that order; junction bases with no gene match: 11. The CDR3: CASSLSAGGRAIDTQYF. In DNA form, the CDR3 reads TGTGCCAGCAGCTTGTCGGCGGGCGGGAGGGCCATAGATACGCAGTATTTT.

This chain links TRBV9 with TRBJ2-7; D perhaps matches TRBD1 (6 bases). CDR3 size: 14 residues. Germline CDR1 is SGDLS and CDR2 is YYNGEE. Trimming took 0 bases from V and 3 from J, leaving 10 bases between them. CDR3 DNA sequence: TGTGCCAGCAGCGTAGAGGGGGTAGGCTACGAGCAGTACTTC. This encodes CASSVEGVGYEQYF.

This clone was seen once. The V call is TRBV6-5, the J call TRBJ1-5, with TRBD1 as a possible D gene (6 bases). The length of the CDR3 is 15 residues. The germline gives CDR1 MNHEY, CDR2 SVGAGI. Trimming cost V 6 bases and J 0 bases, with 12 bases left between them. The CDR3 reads CASRQGVLSNQPQHF. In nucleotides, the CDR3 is TGTGCCAGCAGACAGGGTGTACTTAGCAATCAGCCCCAGCATTTT.

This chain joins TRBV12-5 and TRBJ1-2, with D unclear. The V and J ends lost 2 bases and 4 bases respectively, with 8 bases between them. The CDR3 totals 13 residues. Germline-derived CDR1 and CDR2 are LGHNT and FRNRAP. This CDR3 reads CASGLNYGYGYTF. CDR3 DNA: TGTGCTAGTGGTTTGAATTACGGCTATGGCTACACCTTC.